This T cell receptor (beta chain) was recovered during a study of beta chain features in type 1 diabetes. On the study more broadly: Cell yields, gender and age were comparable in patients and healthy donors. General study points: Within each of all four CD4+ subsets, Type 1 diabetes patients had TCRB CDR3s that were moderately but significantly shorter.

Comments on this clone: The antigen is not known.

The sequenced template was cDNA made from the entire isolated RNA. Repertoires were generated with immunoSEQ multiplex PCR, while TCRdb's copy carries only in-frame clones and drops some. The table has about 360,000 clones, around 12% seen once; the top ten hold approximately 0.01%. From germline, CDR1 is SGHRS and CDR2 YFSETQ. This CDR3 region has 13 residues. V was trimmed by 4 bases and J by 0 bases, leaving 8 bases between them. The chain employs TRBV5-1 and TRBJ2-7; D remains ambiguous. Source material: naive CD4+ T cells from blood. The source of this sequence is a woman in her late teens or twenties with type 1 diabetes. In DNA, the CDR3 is TGCGCCAGCAGCCAGGCTTACTCCTACGAGCAGTACTTC. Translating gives CASSQAYSYEQYF.